A selection of T cell receptor beta chains follows, all from one sample in a study of blood T cell repertoires in COVID-19. The protocol was immunoSEQ multiplex PCR, while the TCRdb copy is restricted to in-frame clones and leaves out a portion. The sample includes 250,000 to 300,000 clones, approximately 86% of them seen just once. The sequenced sample consisted of peripheral blood. The receptor set was obtained from a man aged 18-30 years with active or convalescent COVID-19. CDR3s include the opening cysteine and the closing phenylalanine or tryptophan. The size entry is marked missing in some rows and otherwise reads once, few, many or a size class.

TRBJ1-6 NA TRBV27 CASSHPRQGLSPLHF
TRBJ2-5 once TRBV3-1/TRBV3-2 CASRTGGWLGTQYF
TRBJ2-1 NA TRBV24-1 CATKLGEANEQFF
TRBJ2-5 NA TRBV18 CASSPPGQGSAQYF
TRBJ1-1 NA TRBV29-1 CSGTHEENTEAFF
TRBJ1-2 NA TRBV11-2 CASSLDHGSDYGYTF
TRBJ2-1 NA TRBV6-2/TRBV6-3 CASTPGGPYNEQFF
TRBJ2-2 NA TRBV4-3 CASSAGLAGVGTGELFF
TRBJ2-3 few TRBV15 CATSRGALAGELTDTQYF
TRBJ1-1 NA TRBV6-6 CASIDSQGPAEAFF
TRBJ1-2 NA TRBV11-1 CASSLGTTTNYGYTF
TRBJ1-2 NA TRBV27 CASSFGTGGGGYTF
TRBJ2-1 many TRBV29-1 CSVLGGESYNEQFF
TRBJ2-5 NA TRBV5-1 CASSLGLAGEETQYF
TRBJ1-1 few TRBV6-1 CASSETRETEAFF
TRBJ2-7 NA TRBV12-3/TRBV12-4 CASSFGLPYEQYF
TRBJ2-7 few TRBV7-9 CASSPGQGESDEQYF
TRBJ1-4 NA TRBV28 CASGQETNEKLFF
TRBJ2-1 NA TRBV6-1 CASSEVPGGGRKNEQFF
TRBJ2-3 NA TRBV12-3/TRBV12-4 CASRPTGLDTQYF
TRBJ1-3 NA TRBV6-5 CASSSGHTGNTIYF
TRBJ1-1 once TRBV28 CASTSPGQANTEAFF
TRBJ1-1 NA TRBV19 CASSIFSGNTEAFF
TRBJ1-5 once TRBV19 CASSMAEFHQPQHF
TRBJ2-2 NA TRBV7-3 CASSDRVAGELFF
TRBJ2-3 NA TRBV15 CATSGGRIDTQYF
TRBJ1-4 NA TRBV5-1 CASSLTTATNEKLFF
TRBJ1-1 NA TRBV28 CATTILGRGTEAFF
TRBJ2-7 NA TRBV11-3 CASSLDLGSRAPSYEQYF
TRBJ2-3 NA TRBV7-2 CASSPGRGEGQVDTQYF
TRBJ2-7 NA TRBV27 CASSLQANYEQYF
TRBJ2-7 once TRBV5-1 CASSLVPSANYEQYF
TRBJ1-5 NA TRBV27 CASSLDRGLTQPQHF
TRBJ1-5 once TRBV29-1 CSVVVHSNQPQHF
TRBJ2-1 NA TRBV7-3 CASSPGGYNEQFF
TRBJ2-5 NA TRBV4-3 CASSQSLAGGRETQYF
TRBJ2-2 NA TRBV12-5 CASGNWDRGVAGELFF
TRBJ2-1 NA TRBV9 CASSPWASGGNEQFF
TRBJ1-5 NA TRBV6-5 CASSSIAGPNQPQHF
TRBJ1-2 NA TRBV7-3 CASSLDHRGGYTF
TRBJ2-5 NA TRBV19 CASSIDLGGLMETQYF